This TCR beta chain was sequenced during a study of blood T cell repertoires in COVID-19. The CDR3 is made up of 13 amino acids. The germline V gene has CDR1 SEHNR and CDR2 FQNEAQ (reference sequence). Trimming took 3 bases from V and 4 from J, leaving 9 bases between them. Measured with immunoSEQ multiplex PCR; TCRdb has only the in-frame clones, and not every one. The sample has approximately 300,000 clones, around 90% seen once. The V gene is TRBV7-9, the J gene TRBJ2-5; D is unclear. The sequence came from a woman younger than 45 with COVID-19, enrolled during active disease. The sample consisted of peripheral blood. CDR3 loop: CASSLRLGETQYF. Here the CDR3 DNA reads TGTGCCAGCAGCTTGAGGTTGGGAGAGACCCAGTACTTC.